One and the same sample provided the 25 T cell receptor beta chains below, sequenced in a study of blood T cell repertoires in COVID-19. Profiling relied on immunoSEQ multiplex PCR, and the TCRdb table lists in-frame clones only, not all of them. There are 70,000 to 95,000 clones in the sample; 80% occur only once, and 15% to 20% lies in the top ten. Sequences were obtained from peripheral blood. Receptor source: a human donor in a cohort sampled during active COVID-19.

The chain employs TRBV5-6 and TRBJ2-3, with D possibly being TRBD1 (5 bases). CDR1 SGHDT and CDR2 YYEEEE come from the germline V gene. With 4 bases removed from V and 2 bases from J, the gap between germline ends came to 17 bases. The CDR3 has 16 amino acids. The CDR3 here is CASSPGATIYTDTQYF. CDR3 nucleotide sequence: TGTGCCAGCAGCCCTGGGGCCACGATCTACACAGATACGCAGTATTTT.

The chain joins TRBV10-1 to TRBJ2-7, with a possible D match to TRBD2 (5 bases). The length of the CDR3 is 14 residues. The ends were cut back, 3 bases at V and 2 bases at J, with 11 bases in the middle. Germline loops: CDR1 WNHNN, CDR2 SYGVQD (reference sequence). CDR3 nucleotides: TGCGCCAGCAGTGAAATTGAGGGAACCTACGAGCAGTACTTC. This sequence encodes CASSEIEGTYEQYF.

The V call is TRBV4-1, the J call TRBJ2-1; 11 bases are shared with TRBD2. The CDR3 runs 16 residues. Trimming removed 1 base from V and 5 bases from J; junction bases left unmatched: 4. Per germline, CDR1 MGHRA and CDR2 YSYEKL. The CDR3 protein is CASSQGVTSGDNEQFF. The CDR3 coding sequence is TGCGCCAGCAGCCAAGGGGTGACTAGCGGGGACAATGAGCAGTTCTTC.

J is TRBJ2-1 and V is TRBV2; D call uncertain. Per the germline V gene, CDR1 is SNHLY and CDR2 is FYNNEI. V lost 7 bases and J lost 7, with 17 bases in between. The CDR3 length is 14 residues. The CDR3 sequence is CASKNPAPPNEQFF. The CDR3 nucleotides read TGTGCCAGCAAAAACCCTGCGCCCCCAAATGAGCAGTTCTTC.

This chain connects TRBV18 to TRBJ1-1, with D possibly being TRBD1 (6 bases). V was cut by 3 bases and J by 9 bases, with 14 bases left in between. The CDR3 extends over 13 amino acids. Germline V gives CDR1 KGHSH, CDR2 LQKENI. CDR3 sequence reads: CASSPSLGQKAFF. The CDR3 DNA follows: TGTGCCAGCTCACCGTCCCTCGGACAGAAAGCTTTCTTT.

With respect to this clone: At the DNA level, this CDR3 is encoded by other sequences in the same sample as well. The CDR3 nucleotides read TGTGCCAGCAGTTACCGTGGACAGTCACCCCTCCACTTT. This translates into CASSYRGQSPLHF. V usage is TRBV6-5 and J usage is TRBJ1-6, with D perhaps matching TRBD1 (6 bases). Germline values: CDR1 MNHEY, CDR2 SVGAGI. The ends were cut back, 2 bases at V and 10 bases at J, with 9 bases in the middle. This CDR3 has 13 residues.

This clone appeared once. The same CDR3 also results from other DNA sequences found in this sample. The CDR3 sequence: CASSLAGTSGSDTQYF. Here the CDR3 DNA reads TGCGCCAGCAGCTTGGCCGGGACTAGCGGTTCGGATACGCAGTATTTT. The chain carries TRBV5-1 and TRBJ2-3, with 11 bases that match TRBD2. The junction had 6 bases not matched to a gene; V was cut back by 0 bases and J by 6 bases. This CDR3 region has 16 residues. Germline assignment: CDR1 SGHRS and CDR2 YFSETQ.

This rearrangement joins TRBV3-1 (or the pseudogene TRBV3-2) to TRBJ2-7; TRBD1 is a possible D gene (6 bases). Germline loops: CDR1 LGHDT, CDR2 YNNKEL (reference sequence). This CDR3 has 14 residues. The V end lost 0 bases, the J end lost 4 bases, and 10 bases lay between the germline ends. The CDR3 nucleotides read TGTGCCAGCAGCCAAGACGGGACAAGTTACGAGCAGTACTTC. Amino acid sequence: CASSQDGTSYEQYF.

CDR3 nucleotide sequence: TGCGCCAGCAGCCAACCTACAGGGTTCGGTTCACCCCTCCACTTT. Translated: CASSQPTGFGSPLHF. The chain links TRBV4-1 to TRBJ1-6; a weak D match, TRBD1 (6 bases). CDR3 length equals 15 residues. V was shortened by 2 bases and J by 9 bases, with 14 bases between the two germline ends. CDR1 and CDR2 (germline): MGHRA, YSYEKL.

J is TRBJ1-5 and V is TRBV6-2 or TRBV6-3, with a possible D match to TRBD1 (5 bases). With 5 bases removed from V and 8 bases from J, the gap between germline ends came to 10 bases. Germline V lookup: CDR1 MNHEY, CDR2 SVGEGT. The CDR3 contains 12 residues. CDR3 in DNA: TGTGCCAGCAGTAACCCCAGGGAGCCCCAGCATTTT. Amino acids: CASSNPREPQHF.

The gene calls are TRBV7-9 and TRBJ2-2; 12 nucleotides align to TRBD2. Trimming removed 5 bases from V and 5 bases from J; junction bases left unmatched: 12. The CDR3 extends over 18 amino acids. Germline V CDR1 and CDR2: SEHNR, FQNEAQ (reference sequence). CDR3 sequence reads: CASSPWTSGNSWTGELFF. The CDR3 DNA reads as TGTGCCAGCAGCCCCTGGACTAGCGGGAATTCGTGGACCGGGGAGCTGTTTTTT.

V gene TRBV5-1 combines with J gene TRBJ2-1; tentatively, D is TRBD1 (5 bases). Germline lookup yields CDR1 SGHRS and CDR2 YFSETQ. V was trimmed by 0 bases and J by 8 bases, leaving 6 bases between them. The CDR3 is 12 amino acids. The CDR3: CASSLARDEQFF. The CDR3 nucleotides read TGCGCCAGCAGCTTGGCCAGGGATGAGCAGTTCTTC.

The CDR3 region is CATSRTFTAGGPTDTQYF. Here the CDR3 DNA reads TGTGCCACCAGCAGGACTTTTACCGCGGGAGGGCCCACAGATACGCAGTATTTT. V and J are TRBV15 and TRBJ2-3; TRBD2 matches at 9 bases. Germline CDR1 LNHNV, CDR2 YYDKDF (reference sequence). The CDR3 spans 18 residues. J gave up 2 bases and V 3 bases, and 12 bases lay outside the gene matches. The variable domain in full, completed from reference TRBV15 and TRBJ2-3, reads DAMVIQNPRYQVTQFGKPVTLSCSQTLNHNVMYWYQQKSSQAPKLLFHYYDKDFNNEADTPDNFQSRRPNTSFCFLDIRSPGLGDTAMYLCATSRTFTAGGPTDTQYFGPGTRLTVL.

This chain joins TRBV2 and TRBJ2-2; D remains unclear. The germline gives CDR1 SNHLY, CDR2 FYNNEI. With 5 bases removed from V and 7 bases from J, the gap between germline ends came to 11 bases. The CDR3 consists of 13 residues. The CDR3 protein is CASSPDFGGELFF. The DNA of the CDR3 is TGTGCCAGCAGTCCCGACTTCGGCGGGGAGCTGTTTTTT.

The chain couples TRBV27 to TRBJ1-6; 8 nucleotides match TRBD1. The germline V gene encodes CDR1 MNHEY and CDR2 SMNVEV (reference sequence). The CDR3 runs to 14 residues. After removal of 5 bases from V and 7 bases from J, the junction contained 4 bases not matched to a gene. DNA of the CDR3: TGTGCCAGCAGTCCCGGACAGGGAAATTCACCCCTCCACTTT. Translated, it gives CASSPGQGNSPLHF.

This clone was seen more than once but under ten times. The same CDR3 arises from other DNA sequences in this sample as well. The chain carries TRBV28 and TRBJ1-2; 8 bases agree with TRBD1. CDR3 size: 12 residues. Germline CDR1 reads MDHEN; CDR2 reads SYDVKM. The junction had 4 bases not matched to a gene; V was cut back by 6 bases and J by 7 bases. The CDR3 DNA reads TGTGCCAGCAGCCGGGACAGGATTGGCTACACCTTC. This encodes CASSRDRIGYTF.

This chain uses TRBV6-6 with TRBJ1-1, with TRBD1 as a possible D gene (6 bases). CDR3 size: 15 residues. Germline-derived CDR1 and CDR2 are MNHNY and SVGAGI (reference sequence). Trimming took off 5 bases at V and 1 base at J, with 14 bases between the two ends. The CDR3 nucleotides are TGTGCCAGCAGTAACGCCCCGACAGGGAACACTGAAGCTTTCTTT. It specifies CASSNAPTGNTEAFF.

This chain links TRBV6-5 with TRBJ1-6; 10 positions match TRBD1. This CDR3 is built from 13 residues. Germline loops: CDR1 MNHEY, CDR2 SVGAGI. Trimming removed 7 bases from V and 7 bases from J; junction bases left unmatched: 1. The CDR3 loop is CASKGQGNSPLHF. CDR3 coding DNA: TGTGCCAGCAAGGGACAGGGGAATTCACCCCTCCACTTT.

The rearrangement uses TRBV19 and TRBJ2-3; D may be TRBD1 (5 bases). The V and J ends lost 5 bases and 2 bases respectively, with 11 bases between them. This CDR3 comprises 14 residues. Germline V CDR1 and CDR2: LNHDA, SQIVND (reference sequence). CDR3 bases: TGTGCCAGTAGTGACCCCAGGGTCACAGATACGCAGTATTTT. Its translation: CASSDPRVTDTQYF.

The chain is built from TRBV7-2 and TRBJ2-7, with 7 bases identical to TRBD1. CDR3 length equals 16 residues. The V gene end was trimmed by 5 bases and the J gene end by 1 base; junction bases not matched to a gene: 11. Germline V gene lookup returns CDR1 SGHTA and CDR2 FQGNSA. The CDR3 is CASSQGDSRRSYEQYF. CDR3 DNA sequence: TGTGCCAGCAGCCAGGGGGACAGTCGGAGGTCCTACGAGCAGTACTTC.

V is TRBV14 and J is TRBJ2-2; 9 nucleotides align to TRBD1. Germline CDR1 reads SGHDN; CDR2 reads FVKESK. V lost 5 bases, J lost 5 bases, and 3 bases stayed unmatched. CDR3 length: 14 amino acids. CDR3 protein: CASSWDRVTGELFF. The CDR3 DNA sequence: TGTGCCAGCAGCTGGGACAGGGTGACCGGGGAGCTGTTTTTT.

This chain links TRBV7-9 with TRBJ2-4, with D unresolved. Trimming cost V 6 bases and J 0 bases, with 9 bases left between them. This CDR3 region has 14 residues. Germline V gene lookup returns CDR1 SEHNR and CDR2 FQNEAQ (reference sequence). The CDR3 DNA is TGTGCCAGCAGTTATGAGTTAGCCAAAAACATTCAGTACTTC. It encodes CASSYELAKNIQYF.

V is TRBV6-6 and J is TRBJ2-7, with TRBD1 matching 8 bases. Germline values: CDR1 MNHNY, CDR2 SVGAGI (reference sequence). V lost 6 bases to trimming and J lost 0 bases; unmatched junction nucleotides: 7. The CDR3 has 15 amino acids. This CDR3 reads CASSRQGRFSYEQYF. The CDR3, as DNA: TGTGCCAGCAGCCGACAGGGGAGATTCTCCTACGAGCAGTACTTC.

This clone was recorded a few times. The chain joins TRBV6-5 to TRBJ1-1; D might be TRBD1 (6 bases). V lost 2 bases to trimming and J lost 5 bases, with 9 bases between them. Germline V gives CDR1 MNHEY, CDR2 SVGAGI. CDR3 length: 13 amino acids. CDR3 nucleotides: TGTGCCAGCAGTTACCGAGGGGGTACTGAAGCTTTCTTT. Its translation is CASSYRGGTEAFF.

The chain uses TRBV19 and TRBJ2-5; D might be TRBD2 (5 bases). CDR1 is LNHDA and CDR2 is SQIVND in the germline V gene (reference sequence). The CDR3 extends over 13 amino acids. V lost 8 bases, J lost 3 bases, and 13 bases lay in between. In DNA form, the CDR3 reads TGTGCCAGTTCCTTGGAGGCGGAAGAGACCCAGTACTTC. This translates into CASSLEAEETQYF. Full variable domain (rest looked up from reference TRBV19 and TRBJ2-5): DGGITQSPKYLFRKEGQNVTLSCEQNLNHDAMYWYRQDPGQGLRLIYYSQIVNDFQKGDIAEGYSVSREKKESFPLTVTSAQKNPTAFYLCASSLEAEETQYFGPGTRLLVL.